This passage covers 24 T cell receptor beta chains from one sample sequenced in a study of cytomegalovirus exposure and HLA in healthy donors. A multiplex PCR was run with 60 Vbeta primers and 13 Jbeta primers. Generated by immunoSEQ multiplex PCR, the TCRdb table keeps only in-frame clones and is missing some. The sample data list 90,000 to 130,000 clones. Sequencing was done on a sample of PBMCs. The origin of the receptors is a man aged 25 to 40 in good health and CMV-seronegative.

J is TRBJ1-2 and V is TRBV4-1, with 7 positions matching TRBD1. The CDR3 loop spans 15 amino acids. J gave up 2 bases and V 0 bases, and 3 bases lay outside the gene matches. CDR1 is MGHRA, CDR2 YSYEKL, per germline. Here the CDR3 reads CASSQDADRNYGYTF. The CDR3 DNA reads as TGCGCCAGCAGCCAAGATGCGGACAGGAACTATGGCTACACCTTC.

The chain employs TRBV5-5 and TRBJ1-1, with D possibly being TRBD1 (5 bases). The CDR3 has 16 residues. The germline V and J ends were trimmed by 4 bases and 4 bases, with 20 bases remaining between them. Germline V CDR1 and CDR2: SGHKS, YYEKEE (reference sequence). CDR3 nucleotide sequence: TGTGCCAGCAGCAGAGACAGATCTCTCTTGGGCACTGAAGCTTTCTTT. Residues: CASSRDRSLLGTEAFF.

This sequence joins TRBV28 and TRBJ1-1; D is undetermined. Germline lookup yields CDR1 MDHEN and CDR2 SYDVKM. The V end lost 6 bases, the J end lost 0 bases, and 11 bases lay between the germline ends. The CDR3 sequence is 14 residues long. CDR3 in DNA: TGTGCCAGCAGCCCACCTGGCATGAACACTGAAGCTTTCTTT. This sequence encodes CASSPPGMNTEAFF.

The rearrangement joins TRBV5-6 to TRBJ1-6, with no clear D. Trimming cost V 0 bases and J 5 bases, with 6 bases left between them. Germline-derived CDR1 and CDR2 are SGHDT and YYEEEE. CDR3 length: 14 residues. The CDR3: CASSLDRNNSPLHF. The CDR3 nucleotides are TGTGCCAGCAGCTTGGACAGAAATAATTCACCCCTCCACTTT.

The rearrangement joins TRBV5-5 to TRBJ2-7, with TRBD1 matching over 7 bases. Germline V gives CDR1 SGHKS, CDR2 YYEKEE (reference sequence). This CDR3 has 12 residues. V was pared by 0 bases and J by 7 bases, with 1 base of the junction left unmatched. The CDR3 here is CASSLGDREQYF. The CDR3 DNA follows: TGTGCCAGCAGCTTGGGGGACAGAGAGCAGTACTTC.

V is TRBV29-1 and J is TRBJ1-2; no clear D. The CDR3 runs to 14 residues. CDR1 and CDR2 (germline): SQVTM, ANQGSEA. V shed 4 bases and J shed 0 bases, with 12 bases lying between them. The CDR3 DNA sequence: TGCAGCGTTGTTTCTCGGGGAGCTAACTATGGCTACACCTTC. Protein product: CSVVSRGANYGYTF.

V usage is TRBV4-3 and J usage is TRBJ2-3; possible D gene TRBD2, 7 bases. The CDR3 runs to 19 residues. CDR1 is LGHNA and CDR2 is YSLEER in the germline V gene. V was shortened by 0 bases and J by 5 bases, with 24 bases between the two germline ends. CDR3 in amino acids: CASSQEGPRRGAGVDTQYF. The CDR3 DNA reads TGCGCCAGCAGCCAAGAAGGGCCCCGTCGGGGGGCCGGAGTAGATACGCAGTATTTT.

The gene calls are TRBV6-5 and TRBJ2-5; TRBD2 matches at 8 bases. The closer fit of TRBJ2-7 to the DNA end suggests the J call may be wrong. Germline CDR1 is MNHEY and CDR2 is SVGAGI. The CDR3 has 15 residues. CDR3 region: CASSYQRGSSYEQYF. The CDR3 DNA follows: TGTGCCAGCAGTTACCAGCGGGGGAGCTCCTACGAGCAGTACTTC.

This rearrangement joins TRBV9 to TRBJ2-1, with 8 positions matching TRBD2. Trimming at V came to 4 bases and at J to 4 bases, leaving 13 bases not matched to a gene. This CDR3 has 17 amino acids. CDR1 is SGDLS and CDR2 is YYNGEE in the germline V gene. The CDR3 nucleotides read TGTGCCAGCAGCCCTCGCCCCGGGGGGGCCGGGTACAATGAGCAGTTCTTC. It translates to CASSPRPGGAGYNEQFF.

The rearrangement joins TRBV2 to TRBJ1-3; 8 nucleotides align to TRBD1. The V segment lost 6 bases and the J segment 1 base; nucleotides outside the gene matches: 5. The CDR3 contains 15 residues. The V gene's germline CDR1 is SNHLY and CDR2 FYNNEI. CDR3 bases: TGTGCCAGCAGAGGACAGGGAGGTTCTGGAAACACCATATATTTT. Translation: CASRGQGGSGNTIYF.

The CDR3 region has the DNA TGTGCCAGCTCACCCATTGGGGGCGCGGATACGCAGTATTTT. This translates into CASSPIGGADTQYF. The chain employs TRBV18 and TRBJ2-3, with TRBD1 as a possible D gene (6 bases). With 3 bases removed from V and 6 bases from J, the gap between germline ends came to 13 bases. Per germline, CDR1 KGHSH and CDR2 LQKENI. The CDR3 covers 14 residues.

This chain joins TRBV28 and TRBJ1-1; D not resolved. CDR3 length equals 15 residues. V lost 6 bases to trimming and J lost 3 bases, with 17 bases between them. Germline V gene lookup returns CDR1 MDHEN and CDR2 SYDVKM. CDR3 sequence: CASSHERNGDTEAFF. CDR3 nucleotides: TGTGCCAGCAGCCATGAGCGAAATGGAGACACTGAAGCTTTCTTT.

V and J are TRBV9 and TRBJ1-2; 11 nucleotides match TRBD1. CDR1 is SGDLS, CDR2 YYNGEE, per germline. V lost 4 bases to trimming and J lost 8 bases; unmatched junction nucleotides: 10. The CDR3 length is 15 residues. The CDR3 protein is CASSPNGGTGGGYTF. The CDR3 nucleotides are TGTGCCAGCAGCCCAAACGGGGGGACAGGGGGAGGCTACACCTTC.

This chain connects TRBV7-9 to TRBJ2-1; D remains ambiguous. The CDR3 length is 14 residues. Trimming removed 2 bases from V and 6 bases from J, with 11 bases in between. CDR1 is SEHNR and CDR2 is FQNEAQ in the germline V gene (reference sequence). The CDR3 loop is CASSLNSMRNEQFF. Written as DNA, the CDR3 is TGTGCCAGCAGCTTAAACTCTATGCGCAATGAGCAGTTCTTC.

The CDR3 sequence is CASSEGQGFNSPLHF. The CDR3 nucleotides are TGTGCCAGCAGCGAGGGACAGGGCTTTAATTCACCCCTCCACTTT. The rearrangement joins TRBV5-4 to TRBJ1-6; 9 nucleotides line up with TRBD1. CDR1 and CDR2 (germline): SGHNT, YYREEE (reference sequence). Trimming at V came to 4 bases and at J to 6 bases, leaving 5 bases not matched to a gene. CDR3 length: 15 amino acids. The full variable domain, completed using reference TRBV5-4 and TRBJ1-6, is ETGVTQSPTHLIKTRGQQVTLRCSSQSGHNTVSWYQQALGQGPQFIFQYYREEENGRGNFPPRFSGLQFPNYSSELNVNALELDDSALYLCASSEGQGFNSPLHFGNGTRLTVT.

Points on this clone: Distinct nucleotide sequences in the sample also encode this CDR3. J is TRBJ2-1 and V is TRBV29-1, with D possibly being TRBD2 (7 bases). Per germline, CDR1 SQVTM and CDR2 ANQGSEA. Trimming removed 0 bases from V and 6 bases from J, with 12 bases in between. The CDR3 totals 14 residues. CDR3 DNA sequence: TGCAGCGTTGAAGATCGGGGGGCCGGCAATGAGCAGTTCTTC. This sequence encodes CSVEDRGAGNEQFF.

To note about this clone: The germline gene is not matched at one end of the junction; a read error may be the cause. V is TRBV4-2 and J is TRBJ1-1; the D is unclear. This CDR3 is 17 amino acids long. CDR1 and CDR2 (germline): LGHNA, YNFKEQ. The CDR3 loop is CASSQGPQDFMNAEAFF. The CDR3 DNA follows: TGTGCCAGCAGCCAAGGTCCGCAGGACTTCATGAACGCTGAAGCTTTCTTT.

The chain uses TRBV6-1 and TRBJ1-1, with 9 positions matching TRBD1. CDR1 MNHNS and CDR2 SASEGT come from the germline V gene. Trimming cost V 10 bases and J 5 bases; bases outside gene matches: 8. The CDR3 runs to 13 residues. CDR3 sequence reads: CATMGQGKTEAFF. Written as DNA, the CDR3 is TGTGCCACTATGGGACAGGGAAAGACTGAAGCTTTCTTT.

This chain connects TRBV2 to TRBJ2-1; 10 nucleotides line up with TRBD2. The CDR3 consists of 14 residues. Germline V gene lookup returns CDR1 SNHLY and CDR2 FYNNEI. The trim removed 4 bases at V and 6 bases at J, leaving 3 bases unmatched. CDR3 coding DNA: TGTGCCAGCAGTGGAGCGGGGGGGCTCAATGAGCAGTTCTTC. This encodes CASSGAGGLNEQFF.

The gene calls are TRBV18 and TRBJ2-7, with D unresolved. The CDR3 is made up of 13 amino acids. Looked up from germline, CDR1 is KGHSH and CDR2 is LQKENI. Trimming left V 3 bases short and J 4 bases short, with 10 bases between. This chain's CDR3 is CASSPQNNYEQYF. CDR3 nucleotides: TGTGCCAGCTCACCCCAAAACAATTACGAGCAGTACTTC.

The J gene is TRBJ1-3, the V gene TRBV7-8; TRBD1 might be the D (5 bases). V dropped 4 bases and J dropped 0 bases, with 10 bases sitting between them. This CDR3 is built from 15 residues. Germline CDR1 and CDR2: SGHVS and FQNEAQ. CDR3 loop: CASSSDSSSGNTIYF. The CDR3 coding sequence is TGTGCCAGCAGCTCCGACAGTAGCTCTGGAAACACCATATATTTT.

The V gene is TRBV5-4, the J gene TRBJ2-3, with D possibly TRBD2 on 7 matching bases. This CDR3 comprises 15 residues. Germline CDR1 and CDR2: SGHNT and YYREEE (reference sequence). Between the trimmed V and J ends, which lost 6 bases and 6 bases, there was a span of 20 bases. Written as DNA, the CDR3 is TGTGCCAGCATCCCTCCGGGGGGCTCTGGTGATACGCAGTATTTT. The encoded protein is CASIPPGGSGDTQYF.

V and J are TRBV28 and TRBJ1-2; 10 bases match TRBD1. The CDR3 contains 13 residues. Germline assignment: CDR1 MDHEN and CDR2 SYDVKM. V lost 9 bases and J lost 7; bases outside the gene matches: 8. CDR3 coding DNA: TGTGCCAGTTCCTCGACAGGGGGCAGTGGCTACACCTTC. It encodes CASSSTGGSGYTF.

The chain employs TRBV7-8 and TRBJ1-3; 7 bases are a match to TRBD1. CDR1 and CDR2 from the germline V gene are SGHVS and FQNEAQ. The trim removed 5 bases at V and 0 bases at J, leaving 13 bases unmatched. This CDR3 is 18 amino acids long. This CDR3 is CASSLKRDRPSSGNTIYF. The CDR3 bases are TGTGCCAGCAGCCTCAAGAGGGACAGACCATCCTCTGGAAACACCATATATTTT. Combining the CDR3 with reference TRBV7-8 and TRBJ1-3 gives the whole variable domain GAGVSQSPRYKVAKRGQDVALRCDPISGHVSLFWYQQALGQGPEFLTYFQNEAQLDKSGLPSDRFFAERPEGSVSTLKIQRTQQEDSAVYLCASSLKRDRPSSGNTIYFGEGSWLTVV.